This T cell receptor beta chain was recorded in a study of blood T cell repertoires in COVID-19. V was pared by 0 bases and J by 5 bases, with 0 bases of the junction left unmatched. Germline V gene data show CDR1 as SGHRS and CDR2 as YFSETQ. The CDR3 covers 13 residues. This table comes from immunoSEQ multiplex PCR, and its TCRdb copy is limited to in-frame clones, with some not included. The profile covers approximately 300,000 clones, with 85% to 90% appearing a single time and approximately 11% taken by the ten largest. The V and J genes are TRBV5-1 and TRBJ2-5, with 8 positions matching TRBD1. Sequencing was done on a sample of peripheral blood. The source is a woman aged 25-40 years with COVID-19, enrolled during active disease. The CDR3 region is CASSLGTGETQYF. Written as DNA, the CDR3 is TGCGCCAGCAGCTTGGGGACAGGGGAGACCCAGTACTTC.